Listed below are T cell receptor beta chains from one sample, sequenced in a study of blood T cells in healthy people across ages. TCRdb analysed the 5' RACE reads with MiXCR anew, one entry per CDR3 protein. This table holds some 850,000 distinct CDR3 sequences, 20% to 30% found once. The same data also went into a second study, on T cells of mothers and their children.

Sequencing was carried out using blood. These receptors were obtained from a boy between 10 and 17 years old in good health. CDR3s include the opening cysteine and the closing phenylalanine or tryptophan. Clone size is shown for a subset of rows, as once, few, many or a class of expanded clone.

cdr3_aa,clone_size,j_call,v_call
CASSQDKGQAGGDNEQFF,once,TRBJ2-1,TRBV4-3
CASSPTGRGNEKLFF,.,TRBJ1-4,TRBV5-1
CASSVPVAGNTIYF,.,TRBJ1-3,TRBV6-1
CASRSAQGYEQYF,.,TRBJ2-7,TRBV6-1
CATSSPQGGRSSPLHF,.,TRBJ1-6,TRBV15
CASSPIGGESSYEQYF,.,TRBJ2-7,TRBV7-6
CASSYGYNYGYTF,few,TRBJ1-2,TRBV7-2
CATSDLDSFSGANVLTF,.,TRBJ2-6,TRBV24-1
CASSTRLAGGSYNEQFF,few,TRBJ2-1,TRBV6-5
CASSSDNYGYTF,few,TRBJ1-2,TRBV5-1
CSARDPGDYTQYF,.,TRBJ2-3,TRBV20-1
CASFKMGDGLTGELFF,few,TRBJ2-2,TRBV7-3
CSEQVGEKLFF,.,TRBJ1-4,TRBV29-1
CASRVHVRTDTQYF,few,TRBJ2-3,TRBV19
CASSYATGASTDTQYF,.,TRBJ2-3,TRBV6-6
CASSLLTGRRWADGYTF,.,TRBJ1-2,TRBV6-1
CSARVGEVETEAFF,.,TRBJ1-1,TRBV20-1
CASSRTGGTSSSGDTIYF,.,TRBJ1-3,TRBV5-1
CSASGMASETQYF,.,TRBJ2-5,TRBV20-1
CASSERAKPLETQYF,.,TRBJ2-5,TRBV2
CASSQTGGAPTGELFF,many,TRBJ2-2,TRBV28
CSAPGDTYNEQFF,.,TRBJ2-1,TRBV20-1
CASSAIEAGTGHYGYTF,.,TRBJ1-2,TRBV9
CASSWYLKPYEQYF,.,.,TRBV7-9
CASSLMGQEETQYF,few,TRBJ2-5,TRBV5-1
CASSYLQGIDSPLHF,few,TRBJ1-6,TRBV6-5
CASRQTGQSYEQYF,.,TRBJ2-7,TRBV4-1
CSVPLASGAQYF,.,TRBJ2-4,TRBV29-1
CSSSSQDRLNNEKLFF,.,TRBJ1-4,TRBV7-9
CASSRDVAGGSAYEQYF,few,TRBJ2-7,TRBV11-2
CASSRLGVHTGELFF,.,TRBJ2-2,TRBV4-2
CASSLGSGRGQFF,few,TRBJ2-1,TRBV28
CASSPRLAGVVQETQYF,.,TRBJ2-5,TRBV7-9
CASSLVPSGVIGELFF,few,TRBJ2-2,TRBV5-1
CASSPLVRDEQYF,few,TRBJ2-7,TRBV2
CASGPSGTGEKLFF,.,TRBJ1-4,TRBV7-9
CASSRDEYQETQYF,.,TRBJ2-5,TRBV12-3/TRBV12-4
CSVDNRDSGNTEAFF,.,TRBJ1-1,TRBV29-1
CSVEDPKNIQYF,many,TRBJ2-4,TRBV29-1
CASSVTAPKDEQFF,few,TRBJ2-1,TRBV5-1
CASSEAPSTDTQYF,.,TRBJ2-3,TRBV2
CSAHLQEGKVYEQYF,few,.,TRBV29-1
CASSLQIRGGWNEQFF,few,.,TRBV5-1
CASSSYNYEQYF,few,TRBJ2-7,TRBV12-3/TRBV12-4
CASSFSEIRQGGQYEQYF,.,.,TRBV5-1
CASSYSPGGRGKLFF,.,TRBJ1-4,TRBV6-5
CSARSPRSAGTYEQYF,.,TRBJ2-7,TRBV20-1
CSARRQGAGAEAFF,.,TRBJ1-1,TRBV20-1
CASSKGGEETQYF,few,TRBJ2-5,TRBV10-1
CSVEGGGWRSEDTQYF,.,TRBJ2-3,TRBV29-1
CASSRGAGAPPSTDTQYF,.,TRBJ2-3,TRBV4-1
CASSPSGDSYQPQHF,few,TRBJ1-5,TRBV5-1
CASGHGGSGRNTQYF,.,TRBJ2-3,TRBV7-2
CASSYAINEQFF,few,TRBJ2-1,TRBV7-6
CATSERGGTLLTQYF,few,.,TRBV15
CASGLTAVEQYF,.,.,TRBV12-5
CASSQDWQVGHGYTF,.,TRBJ1-2,TRBV3-1
CASSPGTAYSWEKLFF,.,TRBJ1-4,TRBV14
CASEGQTYYEQYF,few,TRBJ2-7,TRBV6-5